Sequencing of this T cell receptor beta chain was carried out in a study of T cell responses to AZD1222 COVID-19 vaccine. Trimming stripped 2 bases from V and 8 bases from J, with 21 bases between. The CDR3 spans 17 residues. Per germline, CDR1 LGHNA and CDR2 YNFKEQ. TCRdb keeps only in-frame clones here, not all; method: immunoSEQ multiplex PCR. The data hold about 120,000 clones, with around 90% observed a single time. The sequences come from peripheral blood, collected 28 days after the second AZD1222 dose. The chain couples TRBV4-2 to TRBJ1-4; D is possibly TRBD1 (5 bases). This TCR was sampled from an adult who received the AZD1222 COVID-19 vaccine. The CDR3, as DNA: TGTGCCAGCAGCCAACCCACCCAGCCGGGGCAGGGCGAAAAACTGTTTTTT. Translation gives CASSQPTQPGQGEKLFF.